This T cell receptor beta chain was sequenced for a study of T-cell reconstitution after alpha-beta-depleted transplantation in children. This clonotype has ten or more counts. Unique molecular identifiers featured in how the TCRbeta library was prepared. TCRdb independently ran MiXCR on the PCR reads; one entry per CDR3 protein. The sample lists about 260,000 distinct CDR3 sequences; under 9.5% were seen once. Germline trimming cut 8 bases from V and 7 bases from J; bases unmatched to any gene: 9. The CDR3 covers 14 residues. The sample consisted of PBMCs, mostly from graft donor cells, taken 180 days after TCRalphabeta/CD19-depleted stem cell transplant. The V call is TRBV12-3 or TRBV12-4, the J call TRBJ2-1, with TRBD2 identical over 9 bases. This TCR came from a male patient between 10 and 17 years old who had a stem cell transplant for acute lymphoblastic leukemia, so the T cells may come from the graft donor. The CDR3 coding sequence is TGTGCCAGCCAGCTCCTAGCGGGACGGAATGAGCAGTTCTTC. Encoded protein: CASQLLAGRNEQFF.